The next 6 T cell receptor beta chains were all read from a single sample in a study of T cell repertoires in cytomegalovirus infection. TCRdb fed the reads into MiXCR, producing one record per CDR3 protein. This sample has 250,000 to 300,000 distinct CDR3 sequences, with 9.1% found just once. The sequenced sample was PBMCs. Every receptor here comes from a human donor in good health (CMV status not recorded). Some clones in this sample may be carry-over from other donors' samples.

This clonotype was observed at least ten times. The chain is built from TRBV20-1 and TRBJ1-5, with D possibly TRBD1 on 5 matching bases. CDR1 DFQATT and CDR2 SNEGSKA come from the germline V gene (reference sequence). The CDR3 runs 13 residues. CDR3 sequence (DNA): TGCAGCCAAGGGACGGGGTCGGGTCAGCCCCAGCATTTT. This translates into CSQGTGSGQPQHF.

Ten or more counts support this clonotype. The chain carries TRBV12-5 and TRBJ1-5; the match to TRBD1 covers 10 bases. V trimming: 5 bases; J trimming: 10 bases; junction bases outside the gene matches: 8. Germline lookup yields CDR1 LGHNT and CDR2 FRNRAP. This CDR3 is 14 amino acids long. CDR3 in DNA: TGTGCTAGTGGTCCGGGACAGGGGACCCAACCCCAGCATTTT. It encodes CASGPGQGTQPQHF.

This clonotype was recorded a few times. A junction end diverges from the germline sequence, so it may reflect a read error. CDR3 sequence: CARSLIDTQYF. The CDR3 DNA reads as TGTGCCAGAAGCTTGATAGATACGCAGTATTTT. This chain connects TRBV5-5 to TRBJ2-3; D not certain. This CDR3 region has 11 residues. Germline values: CDR1 SGHKS, CDR2 YYEKEE (reference sequence).

This clonotype was seen many times. This rearrangement joins TRBV27 to TRBJ1-4; 7 bases are a match to TRBD1. J lost 7 bases, V lost 4 bases, and 9 bases had no gene match. Germline V lookup: CDR1 MNHEY, CDR2 SMNVEV (reference sequence). The CDR3 has 15 residues. CDR3 sequence (DNA): TGTGCCAGCAGTTCCTCCCCACAGGGGATTGAAAAACTGTTTTTT. Protein sequence: CASSSSPQGIEKLFF.

The CDR3 sequence is CASSQGTSGTSLDTQYF. For the CDR3, the DNA is TGCGCCAGCAGCCAGGGGACTAGCGGGACCTCCCTAGATACGCAGTATTTT. This sequence joins TRBV4-1 and TRBJ2-3; TRBD2 matches at 13 bases. V lost 3 bases to trimming and J lost 5 bases; unmatched junction nucleotides: 8. Germline-derived CDR1 and CDR2 are MGHRA and YSYEKL. The CDR3 totals 17 residues.

This clonotype was recorded at least ten times. The chain combines TRBV28 with TRBJ2-1, with 10 nucleotides matching TRBD1. This CDR3 has 15 residues. The germline CDR1 and CDR2 sequences are MDHEN and SYDVKM. The ends lost 2 bases at V and 7 bases at J; junction bases unmatched: 5. The CDR3 loop is CASSLGGQGKNEQFF. CDR3 sequence (DNA): TGTGCCAGCAGTTTAGGGGGACAGGGGAAAAATGAGCAGTTCTTC.